This TCR beta chain was identified in a study of blood T cell repertoires in COVID-19. Study overall: Sites across the United States, Italy and Spain contributed samples from acute and convalescent COVID-19. PBMCs, B-cell-depleted T cells, or T cells provided the cDNA or gDNA that made up the material.

As handled by the study authors: Amplification of reference gene primers was used by the study to estimate nucleated cell counts. The method was immunoSEQ multiplex PCR; TCRdb's version includes in-frame clones alone and lacks a portion of them. Clone size and V and J calls were adopted from that table, with D and trimming inferred from the DNA. The table shows approximately 50,000 clones, with around 90% occurring only once. CDR3 length: 14 residues. Germline loops: CDR1 SGHRS, CDR2 YFSETQ. V was shortened by 4 bases and J by 6 bases, with 15 bases between the two germline ends. The receptor was isolated from a man aged 45-65 years with active COVID-19. The sequencing input was peripheral blood. The chain links TRBV5-1 to TRBJ2-3, with a weak D call TRBD2 (5 bases). Here the CDR3 reads CASSRNGLSDTQYF. The CDR3 DNA reads TGCGCCAGCAGCAGGAATGGACTGTCGGATACGCAGTATTTT.